Below are 2 T cell receptor beta chains sequenced from a single sample in a study of cytomegalovirus exposure and HLA in healthy donors. PCR was performed using 60 Vbeta and 13 Jbeta primers. Data came from immunoSEQ multiplex PCR; TCRdb stores just in-frame clones and leaves some out. The sample has more than 60,000 clones; 70% to 85% are singletons. The sample was PBMCs. These receptors originate from a man between 65 and 85 years old in good health and CMV-seropositive.

The CDR3 is CASSSGTSGADTQYF. CDR3 bases: TGTGCCAGCAGTTCCGGGACTAGCGGGGCAGATACGCAGTATTTT. This chain links TRBV2 with TRBJ2-3, with 13 nucleotides matching TRBD2. There are 15 residues in the CDR3. The ends lost 5 bases at V and 4 bases at J; junction bases unmatched: 3. Germline CDR1 is SNHLY and CDR2 is FYNNEI.

The chain is built from TRBV10-3 and TRBJ1-5; 9 nucleotides agree with TRBD1. Germline CDR1 and CDR2: ENHRY and SYGVKD. J was trimmed by 7 bases and V by 3 bases; bases with no gene match: 7. This CDR3 contains 15 residues. CDR3 bases: TGTGCCATCAGTGAAAAGACAGGGGGTTACCAGCCCCAGCATTTT. It specifies CAISEKTGGYQPQHF.